These T cell receptor beta chains were read from a single sample in a study of tumor-infiltrating lymphocytes in primary liver carcinoma. TCRdb recomputed calls from the multiplex PCR reads with MiXCR, one row per CDR3 protein. The sample carries 250,000 to 400,000 distinct CDR3 sequences, around three fifths recorded once. Material for sequencing was peripheral blood. These receptors came from a man aged 40-49 years with primary liver carcinoma and hepatitis B virus infection. Each CDR3 is given with its conserved first and last residue. A D gene is named only where the DNA matches it firmly. Part of the rows lack a size; the others show once, few, many or a class for expanded clones.

J gene: TRBJ2-1; CDR3 length: 15; V gene: TRBV30; clone size: few; D gene: NA; CDR3 protein: CAWTPHPRAYNEQFF; CDR3 DNA: TGTGCCTGGACCCCCCACCCGAGGGCCTACAATGAGCAGTTCTTC
J gene: TRBJ2-2; CDR3 length: 11; V gene: TRBV7-9; clone size: many; D gene: NA; CDR3 protein: CASTPVGELFF; CDR3 DNA: TGTGCCAGCACCCCAGTTGGGGAGCTGTTTTTT
J gene: TRBJ2-3; CDR3 length: 15; V gene: TRBV28; clone size: NA; D gene: TRBD2; CDR3 protein: CASVSGRPYTDTQYF; CDR3 DNA: TGTGCCAGCGTGAGCGGGAGGCCGTACACAGATACGCAGTATTTT
J gene: TRBJ2-1; CDR3 length: 17; V gene: TRBV6-2/TRBV6-3; clone size: NA; D gene: TRBD2; CDR3 protein: CASSYSGVTSGLNEQFF; CDR3 DNA: TGTGCCAGCAGTTACTCAGGCGTGACTAGCGGGTTAAATGAGCAGTTCTTC
J gene: TRBJ2-7; CDR3 length: 21; V gene: TRBV14; clone size: NA; D gene: TRBD2; CDR3 protein: CASSQEGRSSGSPFGSYEQYF; CDR3 DNA: TGTGCCAGCAGCCAAGAAGGGCGGTCTAGCGGGAGTCCTTTTGGGTCCTACGAGCAGTACTTC
J gene: TRBJ2-7; CDR3 length: 14; V gene: TRBV6-2/TRBV6-3; clone size: once; D gene: TRBD1; CDR3 protein: CASSSGTGNYEQYF; CDR3 DNA: TGTGCCAGCAGCTCCGGGACAGGGAATTACGAGCAGTACTTC
J gene: TRBJ2-5; CDR3 length: 15; V gene: TRBV29-1; clone size: many; D gene: NA; CDR3 protein: CSLRGSGGDLETQYF; CDR3 DNA: TGCAGTCTTCGGGGGTCAGGGGGAGATTTAGAGACCCAGTACTTC
J gene: TRBJ2-7; CDR3 length: 13; V gene: TRBV20-1; clone size: NA; D gene: TRBD1; CDR3 protein: CSARQGGRDEQYF; CDR3 DNA: TGCAGTGCAAGACAGGGGGGGCGGGACGAGCAGTACTTC
J gene: TRBJ2-1; CDR3 length: 12; V gene: TRBV7-9; clone size: NA; D gene: NA; CDR3 protein: CASSIRYNEQFF; CDR3 DNA: TGTGCCAGCAGCATACGTTACAATGAGCAGTTCTTC
J gene: TRBJ1-1; CDR3 length: 16; V gene: TRBV4-2; clone size: NA; D gene: NA; CDR3 protein: CASGQGQGGGNTEAFF; CDR3 DNA: TGTGCCAGCGGCCAGGGGCAGGGAGGGGGGAACACTGAAGCTTTCTTC
J gene: TRBJ2-1; CDR3 length: 16; V gene: TRBV12-3/TRBV12-4; clone size: NA; D gene: TRBD2; CDR3 protein: CARSSPTTSGRNDQFF; CDR3 DNA: TGTGCCAGGAGTTCCCCCACGACTAGCGGGAGGAATGATCAGTTCTTC
J gene: TRBJ2-3; CDR3 length: 13; V gene: TRBV6-1; clone size: NA; D gene: TRBD1; CDR3 protein: CASTDPGTDAQYF; CDR3 DNA: TGTGCCAGCACCGACCCGGGGACAGATGCGCAGTATTTT
J gene: TRBJ2-3; CDR3 length: 10; V gene: TRBV29-1; clone size: NA; D gene: NA; CDR3 protein: CSGRGDTQYF; CDR3 DNA: TGCAGCGGGAGGGGGGATACGCAGTATTTT
J gene: TRBJ1-2; CDR3 length: 14; V gene: TRBV12-3/TRBV12-4; clone size: many; D gene: NA; CDR3 protein: CASSLKLANYGYTF; CDR3 DNA: TGTGCCAGCAGTCTTAAATTAGCTAACTATGGCTACACCTTC
J gene: TRBJ2-7; CDR3 length: 15; V gene: TRBV5-6; clone size: NA; D gene: TRBD1; CDR3 protein: CASSGIGGAHYEQYF; CDR3 DNA: TGTGCCAGCAGCGGCATAGGGGGCGCCCACTACGAGCAGTACTTC
J gene: TRBJ2-1; CDR3 length: 13; V gene: TRBV6-1; clone size: many; D gene: NA; CDR3 protein: CASSGSGARVQFF; CDR3 DNA: TGTGCCAGCAGTGGTTCGGGGGCGCGGGTGCAGTTCTTC
J gene: TRBJ2-5; CDR3 length: 16; V gene: TRBV11-2; clone size: once; D gene: TRBD2; CDR3 protein: CARSLGLVGDQETQYF; CDR3 DNA: TGTGCCAGGAGCTTAGGACTAGTGGGAGACCAAGAGACCCAGTACTTC
J gene: TRBJ2-1; CDR3 length: 15; V gene: TRBV28; clone size: NA; D gene: TRBD1; CDR3 protein: CASLRDRDYYNEQFF; CDR3 DNA: TGTGCCAGCCTTAGGGACAGGGACTACTACAATGAGCAGTTCTTC
J gene: TRBJ2-5; CDR3 length: 13; V gene: TRBV29-1; clone size: once; D gene: TRBD1; CDR3 protein: CSVEPGGQGTQYF; CDR3 DNA: TGCAGCGTTGAGCCAGGGGGCCAAGGGACTCAGTACTTC
J gene: TRBJ2-2; CDR3 length: 16; V gene: TRBV6-5; clone size: NA; D gene: NA; CDR3 protein: CASSSSGVSFTGELFF; CDR3 DNA: TGTGCCAGCAGTTCTTCAGGGGTCTCCTTCACCGGGGAGCTGTTTTTT
J gene: TRBJ2-7; CDR3 length: 15; V gene: TRBV19; clone size: once; D gene: NA; CDR3 protein: CASSSPRSGGNEQYF; CDR3 DNA: TGTGCCAGTAGTTCTCCCCGGTCCGGGGGCAACGAGCAGTACTTC
J gene: TRBJ1-3; CDR3 length: 15; V gene: TRBV4-1; clone size: many; D gene: NA; CDR3 protein: CASRDRTGSGNTIYF; CDR3 DNA: TGCGCCAGCAGGGATAGAACAGGGTCAGGAAACACCATATATTTT
J gene: TRBJ2-5; CDR3 length: 14; V gene: TRBV6-5; clone size: NA; D gene: NA; CDR3 protein: CASSPVGFKETQYF; CDR3 DNA: TGTGCCAGCAGCCCAGTGGGATTTAAAGAGACCCAGTACTTC
J gene: TRBJ1-1; CDR3 length: 12; V gene: TRBV29-1; clone size: many; D gene: NA; CDR3 protein: CSALPGANEAFF; CDR3 DNA: TGCAGCGCCCTACCCGGAGCCAATGAAGCTTTCTTT
J gene: TRBJ1-1; CDR3 length: 15; V gene: TRBV12-3/TRBV12-4; clone size: NA; D gene: NA; CDR3 protein: CASSLGSPGVVEAFF; CDR3 DNA: TGTGCCAGCAGTTTAGGTTCTCCAGGGGTAGTTGAAGCTTTCTTT
J gene: TRBJ2-1; CDR3 length: 13; V gene: TRBV11-3; clone size: NA; D gene: NA; CDR3 protein: CVSTLGRLGEQFF; CDR3 DNA: TGTGTCAGCACCTTAGGTAGACTCGGTGAGCAGTTCTTC